The clone carrying this TCR beta chain occurred once. V shed 2 bases and J 3 bases; nucleotides not matched to a gene: 5. Germline CDR1 and CDR2: SGHTA and FQGTGA. This CDR3 has 16 residues. The data are from a study of blood T cell repertoires in COVID-19. Overall study: There were acute and convalescent COVID-19 samples, and they came from the United States, Italy and Spain. T cells, B-cell-depleted T cells, or PBMCs provided the cDNA or gDNA that served as material.

In the original analysis: Amplifying reference gene primers gave estimates of nucleated cell counts. Sequencing was performed with immunoSEQ multiplex PCR; in TCRdb, only in-frame clones are kept and a portion is missing. That table furnishes V, J and clone size, whereas the DNA furnished D and trimming. The profile shows roughly 200,000 clones, around 90% of them singletons. The clonotype was recovered from a man aged 18-30 years with active or convalescent COVID-19. The sequenced sample was peripheral blood. V gene TRBV7-3 combines with J gene TRBJ2-3; 10 positions match TRBD2. The CDR3 DNA is TGTGCCAGCAGCTTATCCCTAGCGGGAGTGACAGATACGCAGTATTTT. Translating gives CASSLSLAGVTDTQYF.